The 10 T cell receptor beta chains below come from one sample, sequenced in a study of cytomegalovirus exposure and HLA in healthy donors. PCR was performed using 60 Vbeta and 13 Jbeta primers. TCRdb's table, derived via immunoSEQ multiplex PCR, lists solely in-frame clones and lacks some. This repertoire shows 250,000 to 350,000 clones, approximately 70% found once; its top ten account for around 2%. Input material: PBMCs. These receptors were collected from a female donor in good health and CMV-seronegative.

The chain has TRBV6-1 and TRBJ1-5; perhaps TRBD1 as D (6 bases). Trimming took 3 bases from V and 1 from J, leaving 10 bases between them. Germline V gives CDR1 MNHNS, CDR2 SASEGT. The CDR3 sequence is 15 residues long. The CDR3 spells CASSDRGVSNQPQHF. The CDR3 bases are TGTGCCAGCAGTGACAGGGGAGTGAGCAATCAGCCCCAGCATTTT.

This clone was counted only a few times. The rearrangement joins TRBV2 to TRBJ2-7; D might be TRBD2 (6 bases). Trimming cost V 4 bases and J 3 bases, with 22 bases left between them. Germline CDR1 is SNHLY and CDR2 is FYNNEI. This CDR3 is built from 17 residues. CDR3 DNA sequence: TGTGCCAGCAGTGTACCCCTCGGGCCTGGAGGGAACTACGAGCAGTACTTC. Translated, it gives CASSVPLGPGGNYEQYF.

The chain is built from TRBV7-3 and TRBJ2-1; D not certain. Trimming removed 2 bases from V and 0 bases from J, with 17 bases in between. CDR3 length: 18 residues. Germline CDR1 and CDR2: SGHTA and FQGTGA. The CDR3 loop is CASSLRPGGLSSYNEQFF. The CDR3 DNA reads TGTGCCAGCAGCTTACGACCCGGCGGCCTGAGCTCCTACAATGAGCAGTTCTTC.

The chain employs TRBV5-6 and TRBJ2-7, with D possibly being TRBD1 (6 bases). Trimming took 4 bases from V and 5 from J, leaving 19 bases between them. CDR1 and CDR2 (germline): SGHDT, YYEEEE. The CDR3 spans 15 residues. The CDR3: CASSELDRSSDEQYF. Written as DNA, the CDR3 is TGTGCCAGCAGCGAGTTGGACAGAAGTTCCGACGAGCAGTACTTC. The variable domain in full, with the rest retrieved from reference TRBV5-6 and TRBJ2-7, is DAGVTQSPTHLIKTRGQQVTLRCSPKSGHDTVSWYQQALGQGPQFIFQYYEEEERQRGNFPDRFSGHQFPNYSSELNVNALLLGDSALYLCASSELDRSSDEQYFGPGTRLTVT.

This chain connects TRBV30 to TRBJ1-2; 9 nucleotides line up with TRBD1. Germline V lookup: CDR1 GTSNPN, CDR2 SVGIG (reference sequence). The CDR3 runs to 17 residues. J gave up 3 bases and V 0 bases, and 11 bases lay outside the gene matches. CDR3 in DNA: TGTGCCTGGAGTGTATTGGCAGGACAGGGGAAATACTATGGCTACACCTTC. It codes for CAWSVLAGQGKYYGYTF.

This clone was counted only a few times. The chain combines TRBV28 with TRBJ2-4; 8 bases are a match to TRBD2. The J segment lost 6 bases and the V segment lost 2 bases, leaving 3 bases of the junction unmatched. CDR3 size: 14 residues. Germline-derived CDR1 and CDR2 are MDHEN and SYDVKM. CDR3 region: CASSLSGRGNIQYF. For the CDR3, the DNA is TGTGCCAGCAGTTTAAGCGGGAGAGGAAACATTCAGTACTTC. The full variable domain, in which reference TRBV28 and TRBJ2-4 provide the parts outside the CDR3, is DVKVTQSSRYLVKRTGEKVFLECVQDMDHENMFWYRQDPGLGLRLIYFSYDVKMKEKGDIPEGYSVSREKKERFSLILESASTNQTSMYLCASSLSGRGNIQYFGAGTRLSVL.

This clone showed up just a few times. The chain has TRBV7-2 and TRBJ2-7; TRBD2 matches at 9 bases. V shed 7 bases and J 3 bases; nucleotides not matched to a gene: 10. Germline V gene data show CDR1 as SGHTA and CDR2 as FQGNSA. CDR3 length: 15 amino acids. CDR3 sequence (DNA): TGTGCCAGCACCCACTCCGGGACTAGCATCTACGAGCAGTACTTC. This translates into CASTHSGTSIYEQYF.

V gene TRBV5-1 combines with J gene TRBJ2-7, with 8 bases lining up with TRBD1. The ends lost 0 bases at V and 2 bases at J; junction bases unmatched: 10. The germline V gene encodes CDR1 SGHRS and CDR2 YFSETQ. CDR3 length: 17 amino acids. For the CDR3, the DNA is TGCGCCAGCAGCTTGGGGCTCGGGACAGGAGAAACCTACGAGCAGTACTTC. It is translated as CASSLGLGTGETYEQYF.

This clone was seen more than once but under ten times. The V call is TRBV18, the J call TRBJ2-1; perhaps TRBD1 as D (5 bases). CDR1 is KGHSH, CDR2 LQKENI, per germline. Trimming took off 2 bases at V and 0 bases at J, with 8 bases between the two ends. This CDR3 contains 15 residues. In DNA form, the CDR3 reads TGTGCCAGCTCACCAGGGGCAGTCTCCTACAATGAGCAGTTCTTC. Residues: CASSPGAVSYNEQFF. Together with reference TRBV18 and TRBJ2-1, the CDR3 gives the full variable domain: NAGVMQNPRHLVRRRGQEARLRCSPMKGHSHVYWYRQLPEEGLKFMVYLQKENIIDESGMPKERFSAEFPKEGPSILRIQQVVRGDSAAYFCASSPGAVSYNEQFFGPGTRLTVL.

The CDR3 coding sequence is TGTGCCAGCAGCTTAGGGCAGGGGGGAAACACCGGGGAGCTGTTTTTT. It yields the protein CASSLGQGGNTGELFF. V is TRBV7-3 and J is TRBJ2-2; TRBD1 is a possible D gene (7 bases). The CDR3 has 16 amino acids. Germline V lookup: CDR1 SGHTA, CDR2 FQGTGA. V lost 2 bases and J 2 bases, leaving 12 bases between the germline ends.